This is a list of T cell receptor beta chains from one sample in a study of T cell repertoires in cytomegalovirus infection. For these receptors, no antigen is known. TCRdb re-derived calls from the reads in MiXCR, one entry per CDR3 protein. The data show roughly 920,000 distinct CDR3 sequences, with 25% to 40% seen just once and 13% held by the top ten. The material sequenced was cultured CD8+ T cells from PBMCs, taken from culture after CMV antigen stimulation. The receptors were gathered from a human donor in good health (CMV status not recorded). Some clones in this sample may be carry-over from other donors' samples. Each CDR3 is given without its conserved first and last residue.

v_call cdr3_aa
TRBV7-6 ASSSGKGTYEQY
TRBV7-2 ASSPSLKNEKLF
TRBV4-1 ASSQLDGGYT
TRBV20-1 SARDRQVNSPLH
TRBV4-1 ASSQDGQGTGSEAF
TRBV4-3 ASSQVQIAGYNEQF
TRBV7-7 ASSLALGGRRGYNEQF
TRBV10-3 AISESAGSNYGYT
TRBV10-3 AISGRLAGGYEQY
TRBV6-2/TRBV6-3 ASSYTGNSNQPQH
TRBV6-1 ASSELDRVNTGELF
TRBV5-4 ASSLYTGNTEAF
TRBV7-9 ASSREGRTDTQY
TRBV28 ASSSQGGQPQH
TRBV19 ASRINRAEAF
TRBV6-1 ASSEAPGQIYGYT